Below, 15 T cell receptor beta chains from the same sample are listed, as sequenced in a study of blood T cell repertoires in COVID-19. The repertoire was sequenced with immunoSEQ multiplex PCR; TCRdb's copy has only in-frame clones and lacks some. The sample holds 300,000 or so clones, over 75% seen once. Sequenced input: peripheral blood. These receptor sequences come from a woman in her 50s who had recovered from COVID-19.

The chain joins TRBV3-1 (or the pseudogene TRBV3-2) to TRBJ2-1, with a tentative D call TRBD2 (5 bases). CDR3 length: 14 residues. The V and J ends lost 0 bases and 9 bases respectively, with 12 bases between them. Germline loops: CDR1 LGHDT, CDR2 YNNKEL (reference sequence). The CDR3 bases are TGTGCCAGCAGCCAAGACACTATCGGGATTGAGCAGTTCTTC. Residues: CASSQDTIGIEQFF.

The chain combines TRBV18 with TRBJ1-5; 10 nucleotides line up with TRBD1. This CDR3 has 16 amino acids. J lost 4 bases, V lost 0 bases, and 3 bases had no gene match. CDR1 is KGHSH and CDR2 is LQKENI in the germline V gene. CDR3 region: CASSPPGTGANQPQHF. CDR3 in DNA: TGTGCCAGCTCACCACCCGGGACAGGGGCAAATCAGCCCCAGCATTTT.

This clone was detected once. This chain connects TRBV5-1 to TRBJ2-1; the match to TRBD2 covers 10 bases. V gave up 3 bases and J gave up 4 bases; unmatched junction bases: 10. CDR3 size: 17 residues. CDR1 and CDR2 from the germline V gene are SGHRS and YFSETQ. Here the CDR3 reads CASSWTSGPSGYNEQFF. The CDR3 nucleotides are TGCGCCAGCAGCTGGACTAGCGGTCCCTCAGGGTACAATGAGCAGTTCTTC.

The chain combines TRBV5-7 with TRBJ2-7; D not certain. TRBV5-7 is assigned to the ORF class and has an uncertain function. CDR3 size: 15 residues. With 4 bases removed from V and 5 bases from J, the gap between germline ends came to 19 bases. The CDR3 protein is CASSPISGGLHEQYF. CDR3 nucleotides: TGTGCCAGCAGCCCCATCTCCGGTGGTCTCCACGAGCAGTACTTC.

J is TRBJ1-1 and V is TRBV5-1; tentatively, D is TRBD1 (5 bases). CDR1 SGHRS and CDR2 YFSETQ come from the germline V gene. This CDR3 has 16 amino acids. Deletions cut 0 bases from V and 2 bases from J, with 14 bases between. CDR3 sequence: CASSLAGGAHNTEAFF. CDR3 coding DNA: TGCGCCAGCAGCTTGGCAGGTGGGGCACATAACACTGAAGCTTTCTTT. Supplemented by reference TRBV5-1 and TRBJ1-1, the full variable domain reads KAGVTQTPRYLIKTRGQQVTLSCSPISGHRSVSWYQQTPGQGLQFLFEYFSETQRNKGNFPGRFSGRQFSNSRSEMNVSTLELGDSALYLCASSLAGGAHNTEAFFGQGTRLTVV.

This rearrangement joins TRBV4-1 to TRBJ2-7; no clear D gene. V lost 1 base to trimming and J lost 3 bases, with 13 bases between them. The germline V gene encodes CDR1 MGHRA and CDR2 YSYEKL. The CDR3 runs to 15 residues. DNA for the CDR3: TGCGCCAGCAGCCAAGTCCAAGCCCCTAGCTACGAGCAGTACTTC. The encoded protein is CASSQVQAPSYEQYF.

The V gene is TRBV18, the J gene TRBJ2-3; 10 bases align to TRBD1. The V gene's germline CDR1 is KGHSH and CDR2 LQKENI. V was clipped by 4 bases and J by 3 bases; unmatched bases: 4. The CDR3 extends over 15 amino acids. The CDR3 DNA follows: TGTGCCAGCTCACGGACAGGGGGAAGAACAGATACGCAGTATTTT. Translation gives CASSRTGGRTDTQYF.

The table lists this clone with a count of one. The chain is built from TRBV5-5 and TRBJ2-7, with D possibly matching TRBD1 (7 bases). From germline, CDR1 is SGHKS and CDR2 YYEKEE (reference sequence). The V end was cut by 4 bases, the J end by 5 bases, with 16 bases between. CDR3 length: 14 amino acids. The CDR3 reads CASSPGQRGDEQYF. The CDR3 nucleotides are TGTGCCAGCAGCCCGGGACAGAGGGGGGACGAGCAGTACTTC.

The CDR3 DNA reads as TGTGCCAGCAGCTTAGCCGGGAGTAGCACCGGGGAGCTGTTTTTT. The encoded protein is CASSLAGSSTGELFF. The chain is built from TRBV11-3 and TRBJ2-2; D may be TRBD2 (6 bases). Germline CDR1 reads SGHNT; CDR2 reads YENEEA. There are 15 residues in the CDR3. V was shortened by 1 base and J by 4 bases, with 10 bases between the two germline ends.

The rearrangement uses TRBV7-2 and TRBJ2-7; perhaps TRBD1 as D (6 bases). CDR1 is SGHTA and CDR2 is FQGNSA in the germline V gene. With 5 bases removed from V and 3 bases from J, the gap between germline ends came to 17 bases. The CDR3 contains 15 residues. DNA for the CDR3: TGTGCCAGCAGCCTTAACTTCGGACAGTTCTACGAGCAGTACTTC. Translated: CASSLNFGQFYEQYF.

V is TRBV7-9 and J is TRBJ1-1; D is perhaps TRBD1 (6 bases). The CDR3 covers 16 residues. V lost 5 bases, J lost 0 bases, and 16 bases lay in between. The germline V gene encodes CDR1 SEHNR and CDR2 FQNEAQ (reference sequence). The CDR3 loop is CASSRGPGHMNTEAFF. The DNA for the CDR3 is TGTGCCAGCAGCCGCGGACCGGGACACATGAACACTGAAGCTTTCTTT. Supplemented by reference TRBV7-9 and TRBJ1-1, the full variable domain reads DTGVSQNPRHKITKRGQNVTFRCDPISEHNRLYWYRQTLGQGPEFLTYFQNEAQLEKSRLLSDRFSAERPKGSFSTLEIQRTEQGDSAMYLCASSRGPGHMNTEAFFGQGTRLTVV.

This clone was found once. The V gene is TRBV7-8, the J gene TRBJ2-3, with D possibly TRBD2 on 6 matching bases. The germline V gene has CDR1 SGHVS and CDR2 FQNEAQ. The CDR3 extends over 16 amino acids. The germline V and J ends were trimmed by 5 bases and 0 bases, with 15 bases remaining between them. The CDR3 here is CASSRGTYPSTDTQYF. CDR3 coding DNA: TGTGCCAGCAGCCGAGGGACTTACCCTAGCACAGATACGCAGTATTTT.

J is TRBJ2-1 and V is TRBV20-1; 9 bases map to TRBD2. Trimming at V came to 3 bases and at J to 9 bases, leaving 9 bases not matched to a gene. This CDR3 comprises 14 residues. Germline V gene data show CDR1 as DFQATT and CDR2 as SNEGSKA (reference sequence). The CDR3 protein is CSASGGGAIREQFF. The DNA for the CDR3 is TGCAGTGCTAGTGGCGGGGGGGCGATACGTGAGCAGTTCTTC.

This clone came up a few times. This chain uses TRBV6-2 or TRBV6-3 with TRBJ2-7, with a weak D call TRBD1 (5 bases). V was trimmed by 4 bases and J by 7 bases, leaving 14 bases between them. Germline values: CDR1 MNHEY, CDR2 SVGEGT. The CDR3 loop spans 13 amino acids. The CDR3 protein is CASSWGPPFEQYF. The CDR3 DNA reads TGTGCCAGCAGTTGGGGCCCCCCGTTTGAGCAGTACTTC.

The chain carries TRBV28 and TRBJ2-5, with D possibly being TRBD2 (6 bases). The V gene's germline CDR1 is MDHEN and CDR2 SYDVKM. This CDR3 spans 13 amino acids. V shed 6 bases and J shed 4 bases, with 12 bases lying between them. In DNA form, the CDR3 reads TGTGCCAGCAGCCCCGGAGGGGTAGAGACCCAGTACTTC. This translates into CASSPGGVETQYF. Variable domain in full (rest from reference TRBV28 and TRBJ2-5): DVKVTQSSRYLVKRTGEKVFLECVQDMDHENMFWYRQDPGLGLRLIYFSYDVKMKEKGDIPEGYSVSREKKERFSLILESASTNQTSMYLCASSPGGVETQYFGPGTRLLVL.